The 28 T cell receptor beta chains given below trace back to one sample, sequenced in a study of radiation and T cells in renal cell carcinoma. Time point: blood 2 weeks post-SBRT. The treatment was: 15 Gy SBRT to primary tumor, nephrectomy 4 weeks later. The method was immunoSEQ multiplex PCR; TCRdb's version includes in-frame clones alone and lacks a portion of them. The sample consists of about 150,000 clones, about nine tenths of them appearing once. Source: blood, taken from a patient whose treatment included radiotherapy and nephrectomy. The receptor source for this set is a woman aged 45-65 years with renal cell carcinoma.

J is TRBJ1-6 and V is TRBV9, with TRBD1 matching 9 bases. The CDR3 consists of 16 residues. V lost 4 bases and J lost 7; bases outside the gene matches: 9. Germline V gives CDR1 SGDLS, CDR2 YYNGEE. This chain's CDR3 is CASSKSSGQGNSPLHF. The CDR3, as DNA: TGTGCCAGCAGCAAGTCTTCGGGACAGGGCAATTCACCCCTCCACTTT. The variable domain in full, completed from reference TRBV9 and TRBJ1-6, reads DSGVTQTPKHLITATGQRVTLRCSPRSGDLSVYWYQQSLDQGLQFLIQYYNGEERAKGNILERFSAQQFPDLHSELNLSSLELGDSALYFCASSKSSGQGNSPLHFGNGTRLTVT.

A note on this clone: The same CDR3 is also encoded by other DNA sequences in this sample. The chain combines TRBV9 with TRBJ2-2, with D perhaps matching TRBD1 (5 bases). This CDR3 has 14 amino acids. CDR1 SGDLS and CDR2 YYNGEE come from the germline V gene. Between the trimmed V and J ends, which lost 2 bases and 1 base, there was a span of 6 bases. In DNA form, the CDR3 reads TGTGCCAGCAGCGTTACAGGGAACACCGGGGAGCTGTTTTTT. Protein: CASSVTGNTGELFF.

The gene calls are TRBV5-8 and TRBJ2-2, with 9 bases lining up with TRBD2. J lost 0 bases, V lost 2 bases, and 5 bases had no gene match. The length of the CDR3 is 17 residues. Looked up from germline, CDR1 is SGHTS and CDR2 is YDEGEE. The CDR3 loop reads CASSFLLAGPNTGELFF. CDR3 nucleotides: TGTGCCAGCAGCTTTCTCCTAGCGGGGCCGAACACCGGGGAGCTGTTTTTT.

The rearrangement uses TRBV7-3 and TRBJ2-5; a possible D gene is TRBD1 (5 bases). With 2 bases removed from V and 7 bases from J, the gap between germline ends came to 29 bases. The CDR3 has 19 residues. The V gene's germline CDR1 is SGHTA and CDR2 FQGTGA. The CDR3 here is CASSLGPPQSGPPFLTQYF. DNA for the CDR3: TGTGCCAGCAGCTTAGGCCCTCCCCAGTCAGGGCCCCCTTTTTTGACCCAGTACTTC.

J is TRBJ1-2 and V is TRBV19; D gene ambiguous. This CDR3 is built from 13 residues. The V end was cut by 8 bases, the J end by 4 bases, with 14 bases between. Per the germline V gene, CDR1 is LNHDA and CDR2 is SQIVND (reference sequence). The CDR3 nucleotides read TGTGCCAGTCAAATGACCGGCGTCTATGGCTACACCTTC. Residues: CASQMTGVYGYTF.

The rearrangement links TRBV5-8 to TRBJ2-5; 9 bases are shared with TRBD2. The V gene end was trimmed by 1 base and the J gene end by 5 bases; junction bases not matched to a gene: 3. This CDR3 region has 14 residues. The germline V gene encodes CDR1 SGHTS and CDR2 YDEGEE. The CDR3 reads CASSLISGGETQYF. The CDR3 DNA is TGTGCCAGCAGCTTGATTAGCGGGGGCGAGACCCAGTACTTC.

This chain links TRBV5-4 with TRBJ2-2; 7 positions agree with TRBD1. Germline CDR1 is SGHNT and CDR2 is YYREEE (reference sequence). The length of the CDR3 is 16 residues. After removal of 1 base from V and 4 bases from J, the junction contained 7 bases not matched to a gene. The CDR3 DNA reads as TGTGCCAGCAGCTTGAGCAGGGGGTCATCCACCGGGGAGCTGTTTTTT. Protein product: CASSLSRGSSTGELFF.

Of note for this clone: Additional DNA sequences in this sample encode the identical CDR3. The chain joins TRBV9 to TRBJ1-3, with D uncertain. The CDR3 has 14 residues. The germline gives CDR1 SGDLS, CDR2 YYNGEE. Trimming pared 1 base from V and 4 bases from J, leaving 9 bases between. The CDR3 spells CASSVRNSGNTIYF. DNA for the CDR3: TGTGCCAGCAGCGTAAGAAACTCCGGAAACACCATATATTTT.

The chain employs TRBV15 and TRBJ1-5, with 11 bases identical to TRBD1. After removal of 0 bases from V and 6 bases from J, the junction contained 7 bases not matched to a gene. The CDR3 contains 17 residues. Germline V CDR1 and CDR2: LNHNV, YYDKDF (reference sequence). Here the CDR3 reads CATSRDRWGQGGQPQHF. Written as DNA, the CDR3 is TGTGCCACCAGCAGAGATCGGTGGGGACAGGGGGGTCAGCCCCAGCATTTT.

The rearrangement uses TRBV5-1 and TRBJ1-3; no reliable D call. Per germline, CDR1 SGHRS and CDR2 YFSETQ. The CDR3 consists of 14 residues. Trimming stripped 0 bases from V and 8 bases from J, with 12 bases between. The CDR3 protein is CASSLDPNRDTIYF. CDR3 DNA: TGCGCCAGCAGCTTGGACCCGAACCGAGACACCATATATTTT.

This sequence joins TRBV5-6 and TRBJ1-5, with TRBD1 as a possible D gene (5 bases). Between the trimmed V and J ends, which lost 0 bases and 6 bases, there was a span of 10 bases. CDR3 size: 14 residues. Germline CDR1 reads SGHDT; CDR2 reads YYEEEE. CDR3 amino acids: CASSLGRDGQPQHF. The CDR3 bases are TGTGCCAGCAGCTTGGGCAGGGATGGTCAGCCCCAGCATTTT.

The chain recombines TRBV14 with TRBJ2-7, with D uncertain. The V end was cut by 1 base, the J end by 6 bases, with 7 bases between. The CDR3 is made up of 12 amino acids. Germline values: CDR1 SGHDN, CDR2 FVKESK. This CDR3 is CASSQVRAEQYF. CDR3 sequence (DNA): TGTGCCAGCAGCCAAGTCCGAGCCGAGCAGTACTTC.

The genes are TRBV25-1 and TRBJ1-4, with a tentative D call TRBD1 (5 bases). The CDR3 is 13 residues long. Germline V gives CDR1 MGHDK, CDR2 SYGVNS. Trimming cost V 4 bases and J 6 bases, with 9 bases left between them. CDR3 DNA: TGTGCCAGCAGTGGGTCAGGGTATGAAAAACTGTTTTTT. Its translation: CASSGSGYEKLFF.

The chain has TRBV18 and TRBJ1-5; TRBD1 might be the D (5 bases). From germline, CDR1 is KGHSH and CDR2 LQKENI. Trimming took off 6 bases at V and 4 bases at J, with 13 bases between the two ends. This CDR3 has 14 amino acids. CDR3 bases: TGTGCCAGCTCTGGGGCCGGCCGAAATCAGCCCCAGCATTTT. Its translation is CASSGAGRNQPQHF.

This clone was picked up a small number of times. V and J are TRBV2 and TRBJ2-5, with D perhaps assigned TRBD1 or TRBD2 (6 bases each). CDR1 is SNHLY and CDR2 is FYNNEI in the germline V gene. CDR3 length: 14 amino acids. V gave up 6 bases and J gave up 2 bases, with 13 bases separating them. The CDR3 DNA reads as TGTGCCAGCAGCCTCCGGGGGCCTCAAGAGACCCAGTACTTC. Its translation: CASSLRGPQETQYF.

The chain links TRBV2 to TRBJ1-4; D remains unclear. This CDR3 is built from 11 residues. The V and J ends lost 3 bases and 8 bases respectively, with 4 bases between them. Germline loops: CDR1 SNHLY, CDR2 FYNNEI. CDR3 DNA: TGTGCCAGCAGTGAGTGGGAAAAACTGTTTTTT. This translates into CASSEWEKLFF.

J is TRBJ1-1 and V is TRBV5-1; D call uncertain. Germline V CDR1 and CDR2: SGHRS, YFSETQ. This CDR3 is 14 amino acids long. The V gene lost 0 bases and the J gene lost 5 bases, with 11 bases spanning the gap. CDR3 sequence: CASSLVGGETEAFF. The CDR3 region has the DNA TGCGCCAGCAGCTTGGTAGGTGGAGAAACTGAAGCTTTCTTT.

The V gene is TRBV6-5, the J gene TRBJ2-7, with D possibly called TRBD1 or TRBD2 (5 bases each). The CDR3 sequence is 14 residues long. Trimming stripped 5 bases from V and 6 bases from J, with 17 bases between. CDR1 is MNHEY, CDR2 SVGAGI, per germline. The CDR3 DNA reads TGTGCCAGCAGTCCCAACAGAGTAGGGACCGAGCAGTACTTC. Protein sequence: CASSPNRVGTEQYF.

The genes are TRBV6-5 and TRBJ2-2; 7 bases are a match to TRBD1. CDR1 MNHEY and CDR2 SVGAGI come from the germline V gene. V dropped 2 bases and J dropped 0; count of bases not matched to a gene: 0. The CDR3 extends over 15 amino acids. CDR3: CASSYTGANTGELFF. CDR3 in DNA: TGTGCCAGCAGTTACACAGGGGCGAACACCGGGGAGCTGTTTTTT.

This sequence joins TRBV13 and TRBJ2-5; 7 bases agree with TRBD1. The CDR3 is made up of 17 amino acids. After removal of 3 bases from V and 5 bases from J, the junction contained 15 bases not matched to a gene. Germline CDR1 is PRHDT and CDR2 is FYEKMQ (reference sequence). CDR3 residues: CASSFGAGGVVFETQYF. Here the CDR3 DNA reads TGTGCCAGCAGCTTCGGGGCAGGGGGAGTAGTCTTCGAGACCCAGTACTTC.

The chain uses TRBV4-1 and TRBJ2-2, with D unclear. The CDR3 contains 11 residues. V gave up 3 bases and J gave up 7 bases, with 3 bases separating them. Germline loops: CDR1 MGHRA, CDR2 YSYEKL. The CDR3 reads CASSHLGELFF. Written as DNA, the CDR3 is TGCGCCAGCAGCCATCTCGGGGAGCTGTTTTTT.

This chain uses TRBV19 with TRBJ2-5; 9 bases align to TRBD1. The V segment lost 3 bases and the J segment 1 base; nucleotides outside the gene matches: 6. Germline CDR1 and CDR2: LNHDA and SQIVND (reference sequence). The CDR3 consists of 16 residues. CDR3 bases: TGTGCCAGTAGTATTTTATCGGGACAGGGCCAAGAGACCCAGTACTTC. This gives the protein CASSILSGQGQETQYF.

The V call is TRBV6-1, the J call TRBJ1-5; a weak D match, TRBD1 (6 bases). V dropped 4 bases and J dropped 3 bases, with 10 bases sitting between them. CDR1 MNHNS and CDR2 SASEGT come from the germline V gene. This CDR3 is 14 amino acids long. The CDR3 DNA is TGTGCCAGCAGTGTACGGGACAACAATCAGCCCCAGCATTTT. Protein product: CASSVRDNNQPQHF.

This chain uses TRBV30 with TRBJ2-7; 8 nucleotides line up with TRBD2. Germline V gene lookup returns CDR1 GTSNPN and CDR2 SVGIG (reference sequence). V was clipped by 2 bases and J by 6 bases; unmatched bases: 3. The CDR3 has 12 residues. This CDR3 is CAWSRGGSEQYF. The DNA for the CDR3 is TGTGCCTGGAGTCGGGGGGGCTCCGAGCAGTACTTC.

This chain uses TRBV5-1 with TRBJ2-6; D gene ambiguous. Trimming shortened V by 2 bases and J by 4 bases, and 7 bases separated the two germline ends. Germline V CDR1 and CDR2: SGHRS, YFSETQ. This CDR3 is built from 14 residues. Here the CDR3 reads CASSLTAGANVLTF. The CDR3 DNA is TGCGCCAGCAGCTTAACCGCCGGGGCCAACGTCCTGACTTTC.

This clone occurred a few times. This chain links TRBV5-6 with TRBJ1-4, with D uncertain. V shed 4 bases and J shed 7 bases, with 11 bases lying between them. The germline V gene has CDR1 SGHDT and CDR2 YYEEEE. This CDR3 spans 13 amino acids. DNA for the CDR3: TGTGCCAGCAGCGACTACAGCGGTGAAAAACTGTTTTTT. This encodes CASSDYSGEKLFF. Filled out from reference TRBV5-6 and TRBJ1-4, the complete variable domain reads DAGVTQSPTHLIKTRGQQVTLRCSPKSGHDTVSWYQQALGQGPQFIFQYYEEEERQRGNFPDRFSGHQFPNYSSELNVNALLLGDSALYLCASSDYSGEKLFFGSGTQLSVL.

This chain joins TRBV29-1 and TRBJ1-2; no firm D call. Germline CDR1 reads SQVTM; CDR2 reads ANQGSEA. This CDR3 is 13 amino acids long. Trimming pared 7 bases from V and 0 bases from J, leaving 12 bases between. CDR3 coding DNA: TGCAGCGCCGGACCGGGATCTAACTATGGCTACACCTTC. Its protein product is CSAGPGSNYGYTF.

The chain is built from TRBV13 and TRBJ2-5, with D maybe TRBD2 (5 bases). Germline-derived CDR1 and CDR2 are PRHDT and FYEKMQ (reference sequence). CDR3 size: 14 residues. V was pared by 5 bases and J by 6 bases, with 16 bases between. The CDR3 bases are TGTGCCAGCAGCCTCCGGGGTCTTGTGAAGACCCAGTACTTC. Amino acid sequence: CASSLRGLVKTQYF.